The next 14 T cell receptor beta chains were all read from a single sample in a study of T cell responses to AZD1222 COVID-19 vaccine (dated by TCRdb to the early 2020s). Receptor libraries were prepared by the immunoSEQ multiplex PCR assay. What TCRdb holds here is the immuneACCESS table cut down to in-frame rearrangements. Part of the clones is not present; checked against another copy, under half of the missing clones reflect an unresolved V gene, and the others are unexplained. For this sample the table gives tens of thousands of clones, of which over 90% were detected only once. Jointly, the top ten make up roughly 4.8% of the sample. The time point label for this specimen denotes: baseline before first vaccination. Here the sequenced sample was peripheral blood, taken on day 0 of AZD1222 vaccination. The receptors were gathered from an adult in good health.

This clone was recorded only once. This chain connects TRBV25-1 to TRBJ2-3; 8 nucleotides line up with TRBD2. The J segment lost 4 bases and the V segment lost 4 bases, leaving 7 bases of the junction unmatched. The germline gives CDR1 MGHDK, CDR2 SYGVNS. The CDR3 is made up of 15 amino acids. The CDR3 reads CASSAGRGGPDTQYF. For the CDR3, the DNA is TGTGCCAGCAGTGCGGGTCGGGGGGGCCCAGATACGCAGTATTTT.

The rearrangement joins TRBV6-5 to TRBJ1-2; tentative D call: TRBD1 (6 bases). The CDR3 length is 14 residues. Germline loops: CDR1 MNHEY, CDR2 SVGAGI. The V and J ends lost 4 bases and 2 bases respectively, with 11 bases between them. CDR3 coding DNA: TGTGCCAGCAGTTTAACAGGGAGCAACTATGGCTACACCTTC. Protein product: CASSLTGSNYGYTF.

This chain links TRBV6-2 or TRBV6-3 with TRBJ2-4, with 10 bases lining up with TRBD2. CDR3 size: 14 residues. Trimming removed 2 bases from V and 8 bases from J; junction bases left unmatched: 3. The germline gives CDR1 MNHEY, CDR2 SVGEGT. CDR3: CASSYEAGGHIQYF. The CDR3 nucleotides are TGTGCCAGCAGTTACGAAGCGGGGGGGCACATTCAGTACTTC.

The rearrangement uses TRBV5-5 and TRBJ1-1, with a weak D call TRBD1 (5 bases). Germline CDR1 is SGHKS and CDR2 is YYEKEE (reference sequence). Trimming stripped 0 bases from V and 1 base from J, with 10 bases between. The CDR3 loop spans 15 amino acids. The CDR3 DNA follows: TGTGCCAGCAGCTTGGCCGGGGGAAAGAACACTGAAGCTTTCTTT. Encoded protein: CASSLAGGKNTEAFF.

The chain links TRBV7-9 to TRBJ1-4; no definite D call. CDR3 length: 15 residues. Germline V gene lookup returns CDR1 SEHNR and CDR2 FQNEAQ (reference sequence). V shed 3 bases and J shed 2 bases, with 10 bases lying between them. CDR3 sequence reads: CASSFGGDTNEKLFF. CDR3 bases: TGTGCCAGCAGCTTTGGTGGGGATACTAATGAAAAACTGTTTTTT.

This clone was picked up one time. The gene calls are TRBV4-1 and TRBJ1-1, with D maybe TRBD1 (6 bases). Germline V gives CDR1 MGHRA, CDR2 YSYEKL. The V end lost 3 bases, the J end lost 10 bases, and 42 bases lay between the germline ends. There are 22 residues in the CDR3. CDR3 sequence reads: CASSHPVKIGVGVRGGHAGAFF. The DNA of the CDR3 is TGCGCCAGCAGCCATCCGGTCAAGATAGGGGTTGGTGTCAGGGGCGGTCACGCGGGAGCTTTCTTT.

Points on this clone: An end of the junction does not agree with germline; a read error may underlie this. CDR3 protein: CASSLAGRGGRAFF. DNA for the CDR3: TGTGCTAGCAGCTTAGCAGGCAGGGGAGGCCGAGCTTTCTTT. The rearrangement uses TRBV7-7 and TRBJ1-1; weak D call: TRBD1 (6 bases). The CDR3 has 14 amino acids. Germline-derived CDR1 and CDR2 are SSHAT and FNYEAQ (reference sequence).

The chain employs TRBV6-2 or TRBV6-3 and TRBJ2-7; possibly TRBD2 for D (6 bases). The V gene's germline CDR1 is MNHEY and CDR2 SVGEGT. The germline V and J ends were trimmed by 6 bases and 2 bases, with 14 bases remaining between them. This CDR3 is 14 amino acids long. DNA for the CDR3: TGTGCCAGCAGCCGAACTACGGGGGCCTACGAGCAGTACTTC. It specifies CASSRTTGAYEQYF.

The rearrangement joins TRBV27 to TRBJ1-1; 8 nucleotides agree with TRBD1. The CDR3 runs to 14 residues. Trimming removed 5 bases from V and 5 bases from J; junction bases left unmatched: 7. In germline, CDR1 is MNHEY, CDR2 SMNVEV (reference sequence). Here the CDR3 reads CASSPGGRMTEAFF. CDR3 coding DNA: TGTGCCAGCAGTCCAGGGGGCCGGATGACTGAAGCTTTCTTT.

The rearrangement links TRBV5-6 to TRBJ1-5; TRBD1 agrees at 9 bases. From germline, CDR1 is SGHDT and CDR2 YYEEEE. The CDR3 runs to 17 residues. Trimming removed 0 bases from V and 0 bases from J; junction bases left unmatched: 4. The CDR3 DNA sequence: TGTGCCAGCAGCTTGGAACAGGGGGCGGGTAGCAATCAGCCCCAGCATTTT. Translating gives CASSLEQGAGSNQPQHF.

The chain carries TRBV4-2 and TRBJ2-5; D might be TRBD1 (6 bases). Germline V gene sequence: CDR1 LGHNA, CDR2 YNFKEQ. The length of the CDR3 is 18 residues. The V gene lost 4 bases and the J gene lost 3 bases, with 24 bases spanning the gap. The CDR3 DNA reads TGTGCCAGCAGCCTCGTAAAAGGGGCTGGCAAGGGGGAAGAGACCCAGTACTTC. Residues: CASSLVKGAGKGEETQYF.

This clone was observed once. CDR3 sequence: CASSRSGKETQYF. CDR3 sequence (DNA): TGTGCCAGCAGCCGCAGCGGTAAAGAGACCCAGTACTTC. J is TRBJ2-5 and V is TRBV28, with D perhaps matching TRBD2 (5 bases). The CDR3 is 13 amino acids. The V end was cut by 6 bases, the J end by 3 bases, with 11 bases between. The germline gives CDR1 MDHEN, CDR2 SYDVKM.

This clone was seen only once. The chain couples TRBV12-3 or TRBV12-4 to TRBJ1-1; D remains unclear. The CDR3 has 13 residues. The CDR3 is CADTVFMGTEAFF. The DNA of the CDR3 is TGTGCGGATACAGTTTTTATGGGAACTGAAGCTTTCTTT.

The rearrangement uses TRBV30 and TRBJ1-3; perhaps TRBD1 as D (5 bases). Deletions cut 5 bases from V and 9 bases from J, with 14 bases between. The CDR3 spans 12 residues. Germline assignment: CDR1 GTSNPN and CDR2 SVGIG (reference sequence). The CDR3 DNA sequence: TGTGCCTGGGGAAAGGACAATCCCACCATATATTTT. Its translation: CAWGKDNPTIYF.